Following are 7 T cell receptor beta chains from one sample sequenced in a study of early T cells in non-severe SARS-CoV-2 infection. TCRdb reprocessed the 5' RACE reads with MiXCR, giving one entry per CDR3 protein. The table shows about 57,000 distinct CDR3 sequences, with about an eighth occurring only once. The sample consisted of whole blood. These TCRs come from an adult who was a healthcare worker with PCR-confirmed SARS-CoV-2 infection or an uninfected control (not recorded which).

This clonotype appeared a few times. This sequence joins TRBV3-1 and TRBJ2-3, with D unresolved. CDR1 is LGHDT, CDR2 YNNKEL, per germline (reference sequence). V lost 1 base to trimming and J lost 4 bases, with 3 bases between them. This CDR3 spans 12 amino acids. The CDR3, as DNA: TGTGCCAGCAGCCAAGTTGCAGATACGCAGTATTTT. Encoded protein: CASSQVADTQYF.

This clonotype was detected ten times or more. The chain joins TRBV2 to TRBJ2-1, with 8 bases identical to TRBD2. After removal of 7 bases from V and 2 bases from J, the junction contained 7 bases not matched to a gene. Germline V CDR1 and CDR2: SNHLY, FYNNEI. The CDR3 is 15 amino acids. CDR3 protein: CASTDRGGTYNEQFF. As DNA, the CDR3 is TGTGCCAGCACGGATCGGGGGGGGACCTACAATGAGCAGTTCTTC.

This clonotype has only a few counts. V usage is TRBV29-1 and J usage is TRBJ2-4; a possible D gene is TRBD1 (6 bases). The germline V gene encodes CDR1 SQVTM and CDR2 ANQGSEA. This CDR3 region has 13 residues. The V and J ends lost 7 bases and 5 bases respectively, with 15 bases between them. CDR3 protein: CSALTGSQNIQYF. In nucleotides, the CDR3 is TGCAGCGCTCTAACAGGGTCCCAAAACATTCAGTACTTC.

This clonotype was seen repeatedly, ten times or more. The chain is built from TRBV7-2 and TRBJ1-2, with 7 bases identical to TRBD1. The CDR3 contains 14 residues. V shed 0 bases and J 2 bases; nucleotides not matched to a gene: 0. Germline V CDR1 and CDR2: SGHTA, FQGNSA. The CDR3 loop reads CASSLATGNYGYTF. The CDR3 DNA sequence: TGTGCCAGCAGCTTAGCGACAGGGAACTATGGCTACACCTTC.

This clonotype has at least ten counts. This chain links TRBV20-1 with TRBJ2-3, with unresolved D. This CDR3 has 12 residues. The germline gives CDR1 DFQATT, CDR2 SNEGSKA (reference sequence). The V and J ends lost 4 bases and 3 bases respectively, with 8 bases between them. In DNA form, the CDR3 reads TGCAGTGCTACCTCACTAACAGATACGCAGTATTTT. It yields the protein CSATSLTDTQYF.

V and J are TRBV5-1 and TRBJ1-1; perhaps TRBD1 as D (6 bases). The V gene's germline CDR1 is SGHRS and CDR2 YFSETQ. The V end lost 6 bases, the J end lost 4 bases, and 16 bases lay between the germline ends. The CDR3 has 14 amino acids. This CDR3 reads CASTPPGAVTEAFF. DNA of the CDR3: TGCGCCAGCACCCCTCCGGGGGCCGTCACTGAAGCTTTCTTT.

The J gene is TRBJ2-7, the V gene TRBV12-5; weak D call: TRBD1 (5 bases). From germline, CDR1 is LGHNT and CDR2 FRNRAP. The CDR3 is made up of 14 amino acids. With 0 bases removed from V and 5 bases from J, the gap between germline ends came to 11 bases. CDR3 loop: CASGLVLTVNEQYF. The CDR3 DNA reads TGTGCTAGTGGTTTGGTACTGACAGTCAACGAGCAGTACTTC.